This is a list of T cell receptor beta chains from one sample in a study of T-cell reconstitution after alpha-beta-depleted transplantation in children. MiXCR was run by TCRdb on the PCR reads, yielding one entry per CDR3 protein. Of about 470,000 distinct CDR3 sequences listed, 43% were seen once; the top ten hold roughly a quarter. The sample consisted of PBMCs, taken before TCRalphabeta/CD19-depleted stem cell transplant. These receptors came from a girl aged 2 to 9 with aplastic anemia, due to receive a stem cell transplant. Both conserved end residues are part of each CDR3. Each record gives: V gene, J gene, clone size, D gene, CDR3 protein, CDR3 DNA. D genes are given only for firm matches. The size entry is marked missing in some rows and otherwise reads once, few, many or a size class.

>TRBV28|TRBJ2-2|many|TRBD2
CASSFLAGGTGELFF
TGTGCCAGCAGTTTCCTAGCGGGAGGCACCGGGGAGCTGTTTTTT
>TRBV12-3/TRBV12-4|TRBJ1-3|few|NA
CASSFANPASGNTIYF
TGTGCCAGCAGTTTTGCCAACCCTGCCTCTGGAAACACCATATATTTT
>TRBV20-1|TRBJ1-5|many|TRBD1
CSAGTGNQPQHF
TGCAGTGCTGGGACAGGCAATCAGCCCCAGCATTTT
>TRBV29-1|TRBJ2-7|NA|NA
CSVTGAYEQYF
TGCAGCGTAACGGGGGCGTACGAGCAGTACTTC
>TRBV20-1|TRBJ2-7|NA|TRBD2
CSATSGGTYEQYF
TGCAGTGCCACTAGCGGGGGCACCTACGAGCAGTACTTC
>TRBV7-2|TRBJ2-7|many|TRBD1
CASSSKLKTGVGEQYF
TGTGCCAGCAGCTCGAAGCTCAAGACAGGGGTGGGGGAGCAGTACTTC
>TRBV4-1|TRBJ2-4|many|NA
CASRPDGGGIQYF
TGCGCCAGCAGGCCCGACGGAGGTGGCATTCAGTACTTC
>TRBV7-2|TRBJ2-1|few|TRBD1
CASVPGGTGYNEQFF
TGTGCCAGCGTCCCCGGAGGGACAGGTTACAATGAGCAGTTCTTC
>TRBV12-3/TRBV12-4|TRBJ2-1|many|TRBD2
CASSLPGLASYNEQFF
TGTGCCAGCAGTTTACCAGGACTAGCTTCCTACAATGAGCAGTTCTTC
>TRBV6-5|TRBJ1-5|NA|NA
CASSSVPEARPQHF
TGTGCCAGCAGTTCAGTCCCGGAAGCCCGGCCCCAGCATTTT
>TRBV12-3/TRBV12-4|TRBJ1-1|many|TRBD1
CASTFLEQGAGTEAFF
TGTGCCAGCACCTTTTTAGAACAGGGGGCAGGCACTGAAGCTTTCTTT
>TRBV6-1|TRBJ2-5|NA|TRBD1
CASSPGTEKETQYF
TGTGCCAGCAGTCCCGGGACAGAAAAAGAGACCCAGTACTTC
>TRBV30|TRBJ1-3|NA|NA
CAWSVQPGYTIYF
TGTGCCTGGAGTGTACAGCCGGGATACACCATATATTTT
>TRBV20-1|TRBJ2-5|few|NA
CSAGGGRETQYF
TGCAGTGCAGGAGGGGGGCGGGAGACCCAGTACTTC
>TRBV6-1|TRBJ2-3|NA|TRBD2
CAISEASGPSSTDTQYF
TGTGCCATCAGTGAAGCTAGCGGGCCCTCTAGCACAGATACGCAGTATTTT
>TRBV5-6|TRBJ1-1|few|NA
CASSKGLKDEAFF
TGTGCCAGCAGCAAGGGTCTAAAGGACGAAGCTTTCTTT
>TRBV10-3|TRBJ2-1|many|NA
CAISESGNEQFF
TGTGCCATCAGTGAGTCAGGCAATGAGCAGTTCTTC
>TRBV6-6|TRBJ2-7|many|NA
CASSTRQPGEQYF
TGTGCCAGCAGTACCCGGCAGCCCGGCGAGCAGTACTTC
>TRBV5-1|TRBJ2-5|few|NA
CASSTLSGTQYF
TGCGCCAGCAGCACCCTGTCCGGGACTCAGTACTTC
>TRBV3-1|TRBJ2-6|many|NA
CASASAGANVLTF
TGTGCCAGCGCCTCCGCGGGGGCCAACGTCCTGACTTTC
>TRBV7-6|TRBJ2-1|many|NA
CASSFSERREQFF
TGTGCCAGCAGCTTCTCCGAACGTCGTGAGCAGTTCTTC
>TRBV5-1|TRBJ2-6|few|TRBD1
CASSLVGQGSSGANVLTF
TGCGCCAGCAGCTTGGTCGGACAGGGGAGCTCTGGGGCCAACGTCCTGACTTTC
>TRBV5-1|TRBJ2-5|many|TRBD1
CASSSTGEETQYF
TGCGCCAGCAGCTCCACAGGGGAAGAGACCCAGTACTTC
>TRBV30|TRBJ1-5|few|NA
CAWSVQGNQPQHF
TGTGCCTGGAGTGTACAGGGCAATCAGCCCCAGCATTTT
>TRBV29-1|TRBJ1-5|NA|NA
CSVVTGSNQPQHF
TGCAGCGTTGTCACAGGAAGCAATCAGCCCCAGCATTTT
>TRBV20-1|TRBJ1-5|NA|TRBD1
CSAILWTGGYNQPQHF
TGCAGTGCCATCCTCTGGACAGGGGGTTACAATCAGCCCCAGCATTTT
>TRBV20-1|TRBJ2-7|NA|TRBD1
CSADGDSSYEQYF
TGCAGTGCAGACGGGGACAGCTCCTACGAGCAGTACTTC
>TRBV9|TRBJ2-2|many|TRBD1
CASSSLDRGRAGELFF
TGTGCCAGCAGCTCCCTAGACAGGGGGCGAGCCGGGGAGCTGTTTTTT
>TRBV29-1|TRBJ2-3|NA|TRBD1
CSVYDRGWSDTQYF
TGCAGCGTTTACGACAGGGGGTGGTCAGATACGCAGTATTTT
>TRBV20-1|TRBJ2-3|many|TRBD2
CSARALAERTDTQYF
TGCAGTGCTAGAGCTCTAGCGGAGCGGACAGATACGCAGTATTTT
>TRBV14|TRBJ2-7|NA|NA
CASSQDQGKSYEQYF
TGTGCCAGCAGCCAGGATCAGGGGAAATCCTACGAGCAGTACTTC